This T cell receptor beta chain was retrieved from a study of vaccination effects on CD4 cells after COVID-19. General observations from the study: Convalescent patients were few in the study, and early post-infection timepoints were absent.

Antigen-specific CD4+ T cell clonotypes were called by their expansion after viral peptide-pool culture in ViraFEST. Once cultured for 9 to 11 days, the cells underwent separation to obtain CD4+ T cells. Between March and December 2020, the person had a SARS-CoV-2 infection that PCR confirmed. Use of an HIV-1 Nef peptide pool defined the negative control culture. Of note for this clone: The antigen remains unidentified.

There are 14 residues in the CDR3. The germline CDR1 and CDR2 sequences are SGDLS and YYNGEE. V lost 0 bases and J lost 5, with 12 bases in between. The table came from immunoSEQ multiplex PCR; TCRdb's copy has only in-frame clones and leaves some out. The table lists about 70,000 clones, more than 65% of them singletons, with around 4.6% in the top ten. The source was CD4+ T cells from PBMCs cultured with HIV peptides, collected before COVID-19 vaccination. Subset indicated: HIV-1 Nef peptide pool negative control/reference culture. This receptor was identified in a human donor who had a prior SARS-CoV-2 infection. V is TRBV9 and J is TRBJ2-7, with D maybe TRBD1 (6 bases). The CDR3 region has the DNA TGTGCCAGCAGCGTAGACCCAGGGGAAAACGAGCAGTACTTC. This gives the protein CASSVDPGENEQYF.